This T cell receptor beta chain emerged from a study of T cell changes during pregnancy in multiple sclerosis. Germline CDR1 reads MNHEY; CDR2 reads SMNVEV (reference sequence). The V end was cut by 2 bases, the J end by 4 bases, with 9 bases between. This CDR3 comprises 14 residues. Assay: immunoSEQ multiplex PCR; the TCRdb copy retains only in-frame clones and omits some. The table includes approximately 43,000 clones, over 85% detected once. Sequences were derived from CD8+ T cells from peripheral blood mononuclear cells, sampled after pregnancy. This receptor was identified in a female donor with multiple sclerosis, enrolled in a pregnancy study. The chain recombines TRBV27 with TRBJ2-1; perhaps TRBD1 as D (5 bases). CDR3 sequence (DNA): TGTGCCAGCAGTTTAACCGGACATTACAATGAGCAGTTCTTC. Amino acid sequence: CASSLTGHYNEQFF.